The 19 T cell receptor beta chains presented below share a single source sample, sequenced in a study of cytomegalovirus exposure and HLA in healthy donors (dated by TCRdb to about 2017). Receptor libraries were prepared by the immunoSEQ multiplex PCR assay. The multiplex PCR relied on a mix of 60 forward primers for TCR Vbeta segments and 13 reverse primers for TCR Jbeta segments. The table comes from immuneACCESS by way of TCRdb, which keeps in-frame sequences with V and J called. Part of the clones is missing from these tables; in studies checked, under half for an unresolved V gene and the rest for unknown reasons. The table for this sample lists about 130,000 clones; about two thirds of them were counted only once. The top ten constitute 6.6% of the sample. The source material was PBMCs. These receptors were obtained from a man in his forties or fifties in good health and CMV-seropositive.

This rearrangement joins TRBV5-1 to TRBJ1-1; 7 bases are a match to TRBD1. With V trimmed by 0 bases and J by 6 bases, 2 bases remained unmatched. Germline CDR1 and CDR2: SGHRS and YFSETQ. This CDR3 contains 13 residues. The CDR3 DNA is TGCGCCAGCAGCTTGGGGGACAGAGCTGAAGCTTTCTTT. Protein: CASSLGDRAEAFF.

J is TRBJ2-2 and V is TRBV5-6; 8 positions agree with TRBD2. This CDR3 has 16 residues. Germline trimming cut 7 bases from V and 1 base from J; bases unmatched to any gene: 9. Germline CDR1 is SGHDT and CDR2 is YYEEEE. CDR3: CASYRAGVLNTGELFF. CDR3 nucleotides: TGTGCCAGCTACCGAGCGGGAGTTCTGAACACCGGGGAGCTGTTTTTT.

Only a few counts were recorded for this clone. The chain employs TRBV10-3 and TRBJ1-3; D is undetermined. The germline gives CDR1 ENHRY, CDR2 SYGVKD. The CDR3 sequence is 16 residues long. V lost 2 bases and J 3 bases, leaving 14 bases between the germline ends. CDR3 coding DNA: TGTGCCATCAGTGAGGTTGCGGGTATCGTTGGAAACACCATATATTTT. Protein product: CAISEVAGIVGNTIYF.

The chain recombines TRBV28 with TRBJ2-7, with 10 bases lining up with TRBD1. The CDR3 totals 12 residues. V trimming: 6 bases; J trimming: 5 bases; junction bases outside the gene matches: 1. Germline loops: CDR1 MDHEN, CDR2 SYDVKM. CDR3 region: CASRGQGDEQYF. CDR3 bases: TGTGCCAGCAGAGGACAGGGGGACGAGCAGTACTTC.

The rearrangement joins TRBV7-8 to TRBJ1-1; 9 bases fit TRBD1. The germline V gene encodes CDR1 SGHVS and CDR2 FQNEAQ. This CDR3 is built from 13 residues. With V trimmed by 11 bases and J by 0 bases, 4 bases remained unmatched. The DNA of the CDR3 is TGTGCCCTTAACAGGGGGCTGAACACTGAAGCTTTCTTT. Its protein is CALNRGLNTEAFF.

V usage is TRBV27 and J usage is TRBJ1-4; 8 positions agree with TRBD1. Germline V CDR1 and CDR2: MNHEY, SMNVEV (reference sequence). CDR3 length: 14 residues. J was trimmed by 8 bases and V by 7 bases; bases with no gene match: 9. The CDR3 sequence: CASTRTGWEEKLFF. The CDR3 DNA sequence: TGTGCCAGCACCAGGACAGGGTGGGAAGAAAAACTGTTTTTT. Based on the CDR3 plus reference TRBV27 and TRBJ1-4, the full variable domain is EAQVTQNPRYLITVTGKKLTVTCSQNMNHEYMSWYRQDPGLGLRQIYYSMNVEVTDKGDVPEGYKVSRKEKRNFPLILESPSPNQTSLYFCASTRTGWEEKLFFGSGTQLSVL.

There are a few counts of this clone. The chain couples TRBV29-1 to TRBJ2-2; possible D gene TRBD1, 6 bases. V shed 6 bases and J shed 6 bases, with 11 bases lying between them. Germline V gene data show CDR1 as SQVTM and CDR2 as ANQGSEA. The CDR3 consists of 12 residues. CDR3 bases: TGCAGCGTGGGACATACCGCCGGGGAGCTGTTTTTT. This sequence encodes CSVGHTAGELFF.

This rearrangement joins TRBV27 to TRBJ2-7; D possibly corresponds to TRBD1 (6 bases). The CDR3 has 15 amino acids. Germline V gene data show CDR1 as MNHEY and CDR2 as SMNVEV (reference sequence). Trimming removed 3 bases from V and 0 bases from J, with 12 bases in between. CDR3 sequence reads: CASSFQGFASYEQYF. The CDR3 DNA is TGTGCCAGCAGTTTTCAGGGGTTTGCCTCCTACGAGCAGTACTTC.

V and J are TRBV5-4 and TRBJ1-1; D unclear. Germline V gene data show CDR1 as SGHNT and CDR2 as YYREEE (reference sequence). The CDR3 sequence is 15 residues long. The V gene lost 4 bases and the J gene lost 1 base, with 14 bases spanning the gap. The CDR3 region is CASSGYRGTNTEAFF. CDR3 DNA: TGTGCCAGCAGCGGATACCGGGGTACGAACACTGAAGCTTTCTTT.

V gene TRBV19 combines with J gene TRBJ1-4; D gene unclear. The V gene lost 6 bases and the J gene lost 0 bases, with 11 bases spanning the gap. The CDR3 has 15 residues. CDR1 is LNHDA, CDR2 SQIVND, per germline (reference sequence). CDR3 bases: TGTGCCAGTAGGTCGCACAGTGCAACTAATGAAAAACTGTTTTTT. It is translated as CASRSHSATNEKLFF. The whole variable domain, remainder taken from reference TRBV19 and TRBJ1-4, is DGGITQSPKYLFRKEGQNVTLSCEQNLNHDAMYWYRQDPGQGLRLIYYSQIVNDFQKGDIAEGYSVSREKKESFPLTVTSAQKNPTAFYLCASRSHSATNEKLFFGSGTQLSVL.

This chain joins TRBV7-6 and TRBJ2-1; no clear D. This CDR3 has 16 residues. CDR1 and CDR2 (germline): SGHVS, FNYEAQ. V dropped 5 bases and J dropped 6 bases, with 20 bases sitting between them. As DNA, the CDR3 is TGTGCCAGCAGCCGCTTAGCCGCGGCGATAGGCAATGAGCAGTTCTTC. It is translated as CASSRLAAAIGNEQFF.

J is TRBJ2-6 and V is TRBV2; the D gene is possibly TRBD1 (6 bases). The CDR3 is 16 amino acids. Germline CDR1 and CDR2: SNHLY and FYNNEI. The ends were cut back, 10 bases at V and 2 bases at J, with 18 bases in the middle. CDR3 nucleotides: TGTGCCATGACACTACAGGGTAGCGCTGGGGCCAACGTCCTGACTTTC. It encodes CAMTLQGSAGANVLTF.

The chain combines TRBV5-1 with TRBJ2-3, with D possibly TRBD1 on 5 matching bases. This CDR3 is 16 amino acids long. The germline gives CDR1 SGHRS, CDR2 YFSETQ. V was cut by 3 bases and J by 5 bases, with 19 bases left in between. The CDR3 reads CASSSGSSSQLDTQYF. In DNA, the CDR3 is TGCGCCAGCAGCTCAGGGTCGTCGAGCCAACTAGATACGCAGTATTTT. The full variable domain, completed using reference TRBV5-1 and TRBJ2-3, is KAGVTQTPRYLIKTRGQQVTLSCSPISGHRSVSWYQQTPGQGLQFLFEYFSETQRNKGNFPGRFSGRQFSNSRSEMNVSTLELGDSALYLCASSSGSSSQLDTQYFGPGTRLTVL.

The chain employs TRBV9 and TRBJ2-5, with 13 bases identical to TRBD2. The V segment lost 3 bases and the J segment 3 bases; nucleotides outside the gene matches: 14. Germline V gene sequence: CDR1 SGDLS, CDR2 YYNGEE. The CDR3 is 19 amino acids. The CDR3 DNA sequence: TGTGCCAGCAGCGAGGGTCCATTTGGTGGGACTAGCGGGAAAGAGACCCAGTACTTC. It encodes CASSEGPFGGTSGKETQYF.

V and J are TRBV6-4 and TRBJ2-2; TRBD2 matches at 12 bases. The junction had 10 bases not matched to a gene; V was cut back by 5 bases and J by 0 bases. This CDR3 spans 19 amino acids. Germline V gene data show CDR1 as MRHNA and CDR2 as SNTAGT. The CDR3: CASSLTPTSGGSNTGELFF. The CDR3 DNA follows: TGTGCCAGCAGTTTAACCCCGACTAGCGGGGGATCGAACACCGGGGAGCTGTTTTTT.

The chain links TRBV5-8 to TRBJ2-3, with 7 bases fitting TRBD1. With V trimmed by 5 bases and J by 7 bases, 10 bases remained unmatched. This CDR3 spans 14 amino acids. The germline V gene encodes CDR1 SGHTS and CDR2 YDEGEE. DNA for the CDR3: TGTGCCAGCAGTTTAATCGGACAGGACTATACGCAGTATTTT. This encodes CASSLIGQDYTQYF. Full variable domain (rest looked up from reference TRBV5-8 and TRBJ2-3): EAGVTQSPTHLIKTRGQQATLRCSPISGHTSVYWYQQALGLGLQFLLWYDEGEERNRGNFPPRFSGRQFPNYSSELNVNALELEDSALYLCASSLIGQDYTQYFGPGTRLTVL.

The CDR3 bases are TGTGCCAGCAGCCCGGCTTGGCGGGGGTGGGATGAGCAGTTCTTC. Translation: CASSPAWRGWDEQFF. The chain recombines TRBV4-2 with TRBJ2-1; 7 bases align to TRBD2. The ends lost 4 bases at V and 8 bases at J; junction bases unmatched: 11. The CDR3 runs to 15 residues. Germline V gives CDR1 LGHNA, CDR2 YNFKEQ.

This chain connects TRBV5-1 to TRBJ2-7; TRBD1 aligns across 8 bases. This CDR3 comprises 16 residues. Germline trimming cut 0 bases from V and 1 base from J; bases unmatched to any gene: 6. Per germline, CDR1 SGHRS and CDR2 YFSETQ. As DNA, the CDR3 is TGCGCCAGCAGCTTGGCTCGACAGGGGAGTTCCTACGAGCAGTACTTC. This codes for CASSLARQGSSYEQYF.

This clone appeared once. The CDR3 region has the DNA TGTGCCATCGGCGAGGGACAGGGAACGGGTCAGCCCCAGCATTTT. It codes for CAIGEGQGTGQPQHF. This chain joins TRBV10-3 and TRBJ1-5; 9 nucleotides align to TRBD1. Germline values: CDR1 ENHRY, CDR2 SYGVKD. This CDR3 contains 15 residues. The V gene end was trimmed by 8 bases and the J gene end by 6 bases; junction bases not matched to a gene: 11.